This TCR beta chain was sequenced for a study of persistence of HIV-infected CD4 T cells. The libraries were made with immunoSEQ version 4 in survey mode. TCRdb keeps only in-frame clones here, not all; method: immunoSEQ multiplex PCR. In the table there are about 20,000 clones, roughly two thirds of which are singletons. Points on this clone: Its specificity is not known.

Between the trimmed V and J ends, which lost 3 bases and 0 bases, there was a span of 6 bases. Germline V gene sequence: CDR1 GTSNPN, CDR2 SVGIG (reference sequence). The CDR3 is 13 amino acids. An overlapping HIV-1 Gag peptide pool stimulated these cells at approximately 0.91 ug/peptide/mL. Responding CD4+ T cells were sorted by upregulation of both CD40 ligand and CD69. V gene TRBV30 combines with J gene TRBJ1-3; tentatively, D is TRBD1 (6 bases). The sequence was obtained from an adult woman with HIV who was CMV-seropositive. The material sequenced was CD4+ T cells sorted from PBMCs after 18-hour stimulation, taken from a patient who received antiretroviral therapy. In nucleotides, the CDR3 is TGTGCCTGGAGAGGGGGCTCTGGAAACACCATATATTTT. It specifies CAWRGGSGNTIYF.